The source of this T cell receptor beta chain is a study of blood T cell repertoires in COVID-19. Libraries were prepared by immunoSEQ multiplex PCR; TCRdb keeps only in-frame clonotypes and omits some of them. The sample carries about 280,000 clones, around 87% recorded once. Looked up from germline, CDR1 is LGHNA and CDR2 is YNFKEQ. The CDR3 spans 15 residues. V lost 4 bases, J lost 4 bases, and 7 bases stayed unmatched. This TCR was sampled from a woman between 50 and 59 years old who had recovered from COVID-19. The sequenced sample consisted of peripheral blood. The rearrangement joins TRBV4-2 to TRBJ2-3; 8 bases align to TRBD1. DNA for the CDR3: TGTGCCAGCAGCCCCCGGGACAGGAAGGCAGATACGCAGTATTTT. Its translation is CASSPRDRKADTQYF.